Presented here are 6 T cell receptor beta chains from one specimen sequenced in a study of CD8+CD57+ T cells in acquired aplastic anemia. The sequenced patients had an expansion of CD8+CD57+ cells seen by flow cytometry. According to the study, genomic DNA was the template for TCR beta VDJ and CDR3 profiling. TCRdb re-called the reads with MiXCR, one entry per CDR3 protein. The sample includes roughly 190,000 distinct CDR3 sequences, roughly half of them seen just once. The sample consisted of sorted CD4+, CD8+, or CD8+CD57+ T cells (not recorded which) from PBMCs. The receptors shown here come from a human donor with aplastic anemia.

This clonotype was seen repeatedly, ten times or more. V is TRBV6-5 and J is TRBJ1-4; no reliable D call. The V gene's germline CDR1 is MNHEY and CDR2 SVGAGI. V lost 2 bases, J lost 14 bases, and 21 bases lay in between. The CDR3 spans 15 residues. This chain's CDR3 is CASSYLVSTAGGLFF. In DNA, the CDR3 is TGTGCCAGCAGTTACCTCGTCTCTACGGCCGGAGGTCTGTTTTTT.

This clonotype was recorded at least ten times. The rearrangement uses TRBV20-1 and TRBJ2-5; D assignment may be TRBD1 or TRBD2 (5 bases each). CDR1 and CDR2 (germline): DFQATT, SNEGSKA (reference sequence). The CDR3 has 13 amino acids. Trimming took 6 bases from V and 4 from J, leaving 15 bases between them. The chain's CDR3 is CSAAGTGLETQYF. The CDR3 DNA follows: TGCAGTGCGGCCGGGACCGGGTTAGAGACCCAGTACTTC.

V is TRBV5-4 and J is TRBJ1-6; D not certain. Trimming left V 7 bases short and J 6 bases short, with 8 bases between. Germline V gene sequence: CDR1 SGHNT, CDR2 YYREEE (reference sequence). This CDR3 spans 12 amino acids. Here the CDR3 reads CASGWGNSPLHF. The CDR3 DNA follows: TGTGCCAGCGGTTGGGGTAATTCACCCCTCCACTTT.

This clonotype was counted many times. This chain links TRBV20-1 with TRBJ2-7; 7 positions agree with TRBD1. CDR3 size: 14 residues. With 6 bases clipped from V and 0 bases from J, the junction kept 8 bases outside the gene matches. Germline V gene lookup returns CDR1 DFQATT and CDR2 SNEGSKA (reference sequence). The CDR3 DNA sequence: TGCAGTGCCACGCGGACAGGACGCTCCTACGAGCAGTACTTC. Translation: CSATRTGRSYEQYF.

On this clonotype itself: A read error is possible here, since a much larger clone lies one base away. The chain carries TRBV20-1 and TRBJ1-2; D may be TRBD1 (5 bases). Per the germline V gene, CDR1 is DFQATT and CDR2 is SNEGSKA (reference sequence). CDR3 length: 13 residues. CDR3 in DNA: TGCAGTGCTGCCTCCCGGGGACTTGATGGCTACGCCTTC. It encodes CSAASRGLDGYAF.

The chain has TRBV5-1 and TRBJ1-2, with a weak D call TRBD1 (6 bases). Germline V gives CDR1 SGHRS, CDR2 YFSETQ. The CDR3 sequence is 14 residues long. Trimming removed 0 bases from V and 6 bases from J, with 12 bases in between. The CDR3 sequence: CASSLAQGNDGYTF. CDR3 sequence (DNA): TGCGCCAGCAGCTTGGCCCAGGGGAACGATGGCTACACCTTC. The variable domain in full, completed from reference TRBV5-1 and TRBJ1-2, reads KAGVTQTPRYLIKTRGQQVTLSCSPISGHRSVSWYQQTPGQGLQFLFEYFSETQRNKGNFPGRFSGRQFSNSRSEMNVSTLELGDSALYLCASSLAQGNDGYTFGSGTRLTVV.